This entry is about one TCR beta chain. Its target is not known. These data originate in a study of cytomegalovirus exposure and HLA in healthy donors. The study ran its PCR with 60 Vbeta and 13 Jbeta primers. Assay: immunoSEQ multiplex PCR; the TCRdb copy retains only in-frame clones and omits some. This table has more than 110,000 clones, 70% appearing once. The CDR3 is 14 amino acids. CDR1 and CDR2 (germline): MDHEN, SYDVKM. Trimming cost V 4 bases and J 9 bases; bases outside gene matches: 10. Study results and limitations: Clonal expansion was found to be greater in HLA-associated TCR beta chains than in equally common others in a later analysis.

The sample comprised PBMCs. This chain links TRBV28 with TRBJ2-7, with 9 bases that match TRBD2. The receptor was isolated from a woman aged 55-69 years in good health and CMV-seropositive. CDR3 sequence reads: CASSSPTRGGGQYF. The CDR3 nucleotides read TGTGCCAGCAGTTCCCCCACGCGGGGGGGAGGGCAGTACTTC.